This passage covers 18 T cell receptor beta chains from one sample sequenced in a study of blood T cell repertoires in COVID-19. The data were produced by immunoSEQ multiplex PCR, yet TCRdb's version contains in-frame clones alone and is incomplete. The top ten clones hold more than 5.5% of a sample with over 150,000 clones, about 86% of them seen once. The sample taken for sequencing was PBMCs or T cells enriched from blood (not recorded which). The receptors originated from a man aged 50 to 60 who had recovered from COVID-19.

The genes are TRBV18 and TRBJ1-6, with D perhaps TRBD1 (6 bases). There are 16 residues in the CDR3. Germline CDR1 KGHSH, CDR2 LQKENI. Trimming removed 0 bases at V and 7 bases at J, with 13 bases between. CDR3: CASSPPGRGINSPLHF. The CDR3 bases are TGTGCCAGCTCACCACCGGGTAGGGGGATCAATTCACCCCTCCACTTT.

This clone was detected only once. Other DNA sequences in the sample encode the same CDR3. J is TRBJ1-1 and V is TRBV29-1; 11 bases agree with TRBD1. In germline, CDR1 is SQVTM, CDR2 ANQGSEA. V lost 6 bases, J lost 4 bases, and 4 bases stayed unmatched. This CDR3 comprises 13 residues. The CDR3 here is CSVTGTGGTEAFF. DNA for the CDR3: TGCAGCGTGACCGGGACAGGGGGCACTGAAGCTTTCTTT.

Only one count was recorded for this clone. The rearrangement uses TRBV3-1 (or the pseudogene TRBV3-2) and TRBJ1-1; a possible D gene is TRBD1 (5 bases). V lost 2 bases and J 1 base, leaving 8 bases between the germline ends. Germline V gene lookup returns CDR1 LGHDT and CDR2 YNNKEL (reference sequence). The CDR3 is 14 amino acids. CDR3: CASSQTGRNTEAFF. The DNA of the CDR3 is TGTGCCAGCAGCCAAACAGGACGGAACACTGAAGCTTTCTTT.

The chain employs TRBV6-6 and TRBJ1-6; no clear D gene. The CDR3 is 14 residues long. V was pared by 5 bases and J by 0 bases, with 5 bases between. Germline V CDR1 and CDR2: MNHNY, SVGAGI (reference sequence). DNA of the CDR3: TGTGCCAGCAGTACCAGCTCCTATAATTCACCCCTCCACTTT. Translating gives CASSTSSYNSPLHF.

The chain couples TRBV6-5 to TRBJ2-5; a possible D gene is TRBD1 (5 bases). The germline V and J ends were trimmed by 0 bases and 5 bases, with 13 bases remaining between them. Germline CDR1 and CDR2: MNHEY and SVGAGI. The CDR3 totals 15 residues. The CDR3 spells CASSYSGARSETQYF. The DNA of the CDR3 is TGTGCCAGCAGTTACTCTGGGGCGCGATCGGAGACCCAGTACTTC.

The CDR3 region has the DNA TGTGCCAGCAGTTACGGTCAGGGGTTTGAGCAGTTCTTC. It yields the protein CASSYGQGFEQFF. This rearrangement joins TRBV6-2 or TRBV6-3 to TRBJ2-1; TRBD1 might be the D (6 bases). CDR3 size: 13 residues. V gave up 2 bases and J gave up 9 bases, with 11 bases separating them. CDR1 and CDR2 (germline): MNHEY, SVGEGT.

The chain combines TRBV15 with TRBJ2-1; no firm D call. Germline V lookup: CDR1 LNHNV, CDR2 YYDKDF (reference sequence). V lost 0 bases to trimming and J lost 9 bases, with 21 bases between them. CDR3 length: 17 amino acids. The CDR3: CATSRDAAAGNLGEQFF. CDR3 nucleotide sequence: TGTGCCACCAGCAGAGATGCGGCGGCCGGCAATTTGGGTGAGCAGTTCTTC.

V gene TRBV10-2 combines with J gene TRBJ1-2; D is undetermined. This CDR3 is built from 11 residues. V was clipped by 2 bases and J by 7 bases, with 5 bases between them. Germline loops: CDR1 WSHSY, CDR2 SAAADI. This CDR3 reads CASSEGLGYTF. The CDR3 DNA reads TGCGCCAGCAGTGAGGGCCTTGGCTACACCTTC.

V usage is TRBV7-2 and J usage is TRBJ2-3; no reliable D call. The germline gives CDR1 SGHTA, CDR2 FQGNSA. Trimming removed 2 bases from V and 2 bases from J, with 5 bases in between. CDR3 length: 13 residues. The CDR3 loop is CASSLYPTDTQYF. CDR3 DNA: TGTGCCAGCAGCTTATATCCCACAGATACGCAGTATTTT.

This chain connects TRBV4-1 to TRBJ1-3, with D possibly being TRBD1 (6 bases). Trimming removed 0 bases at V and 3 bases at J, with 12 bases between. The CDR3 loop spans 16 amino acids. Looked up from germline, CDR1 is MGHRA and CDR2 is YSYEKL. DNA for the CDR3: TGCGCCAGCAGCCAAGATGGGCAGGGGTATGGAAACACCATATATTTT. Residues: CASSQDGQGYGNTIYF.

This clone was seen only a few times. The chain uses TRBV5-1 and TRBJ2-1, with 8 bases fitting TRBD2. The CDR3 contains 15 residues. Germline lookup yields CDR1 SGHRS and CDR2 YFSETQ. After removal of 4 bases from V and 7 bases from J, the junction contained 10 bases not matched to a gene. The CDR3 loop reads CASSASGGLTNEQFF. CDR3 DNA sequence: TGCGCCAGCAGCGCAAGCGGGGGTTTAACGAATGAGCAGTTCTTC.

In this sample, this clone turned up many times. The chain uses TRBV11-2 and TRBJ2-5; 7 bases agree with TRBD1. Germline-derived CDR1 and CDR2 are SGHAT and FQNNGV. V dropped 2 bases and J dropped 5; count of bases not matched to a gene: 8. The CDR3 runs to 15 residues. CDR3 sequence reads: CASSLRRQGVETQYF. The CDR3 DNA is TGTGCCAGCAGCTTACGCCGACAGGGCGTGGAGACCCAGTACTTC.

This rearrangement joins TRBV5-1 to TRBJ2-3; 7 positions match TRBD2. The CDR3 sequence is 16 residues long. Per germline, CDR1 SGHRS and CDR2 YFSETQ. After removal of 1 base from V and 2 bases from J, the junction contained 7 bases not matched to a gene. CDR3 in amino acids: CASSLSWGGNTDTQYF. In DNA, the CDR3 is TGCGCCAGCAGCTTGAGTTGGGGGGGAAACACAGATACGCAGTATTTT.

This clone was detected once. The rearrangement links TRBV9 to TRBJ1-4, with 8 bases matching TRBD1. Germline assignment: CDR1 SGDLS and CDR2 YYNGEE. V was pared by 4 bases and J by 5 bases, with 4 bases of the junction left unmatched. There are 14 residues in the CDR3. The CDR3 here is CASSLRQGNEKLFF. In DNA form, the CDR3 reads TGTGCCAGCAGCTTAAGACAGGGGAATGAAAAACTGTTTTTT.

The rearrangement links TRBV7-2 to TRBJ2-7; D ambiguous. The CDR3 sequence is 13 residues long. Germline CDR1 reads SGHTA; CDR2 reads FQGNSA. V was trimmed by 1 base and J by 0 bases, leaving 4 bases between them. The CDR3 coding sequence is TGTGCCAGCAGCTTAGATCGCTCCTACGAGCAGTACTTC. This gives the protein CASSLDRSYEQYF.

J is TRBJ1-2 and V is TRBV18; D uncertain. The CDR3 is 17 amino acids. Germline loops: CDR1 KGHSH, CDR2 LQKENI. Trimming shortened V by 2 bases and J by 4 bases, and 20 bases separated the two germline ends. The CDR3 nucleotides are TGTGCCAGCTCACCAACTACGCCTACGGTACGTGGCTATGGCTACACCTTC. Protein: CASSPTTPTVRGYGYTF.

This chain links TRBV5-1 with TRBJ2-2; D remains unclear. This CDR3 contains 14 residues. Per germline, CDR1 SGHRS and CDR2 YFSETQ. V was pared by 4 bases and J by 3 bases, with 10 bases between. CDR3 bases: TGCGCCAGCAGCCAAGTACTGGACACCGGGGAGCTGTTTTTT. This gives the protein CASSQVLDTGELFF.

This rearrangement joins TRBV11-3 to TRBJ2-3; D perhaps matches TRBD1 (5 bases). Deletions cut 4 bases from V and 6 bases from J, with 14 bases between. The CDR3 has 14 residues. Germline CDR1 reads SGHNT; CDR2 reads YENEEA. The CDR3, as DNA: TGTGCCAGCAGCTCCGTCAGGGAAGCGGATACGCAGTATTTT. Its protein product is CASSSVREADTQYF.